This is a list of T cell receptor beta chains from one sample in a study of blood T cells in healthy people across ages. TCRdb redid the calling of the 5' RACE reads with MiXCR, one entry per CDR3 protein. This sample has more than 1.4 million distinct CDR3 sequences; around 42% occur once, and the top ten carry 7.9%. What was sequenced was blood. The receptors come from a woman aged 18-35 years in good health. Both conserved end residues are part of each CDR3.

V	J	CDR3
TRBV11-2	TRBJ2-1	CASSLGAGGTGNEQFF
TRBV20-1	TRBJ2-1	CSARYGGPISYNEQFF
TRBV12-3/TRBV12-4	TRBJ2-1	CASSAGNEQFF
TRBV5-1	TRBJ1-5	CASSSGDDNQPQHF
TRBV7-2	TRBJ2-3	CASSLGIDGTDTQYF
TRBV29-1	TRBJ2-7	CSVESVQGPFYEQYF
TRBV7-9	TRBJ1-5	CASSAGTGGGNQPQHF
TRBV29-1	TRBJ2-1	CSVEVDYNEQFF
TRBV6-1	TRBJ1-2	CASDENYGYTF
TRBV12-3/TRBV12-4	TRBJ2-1	CASSLGPSRQGGNEQFF
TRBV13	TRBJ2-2	CASSRGRTLTGELFF
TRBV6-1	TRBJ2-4	CASGPGTLKDKNIQYF
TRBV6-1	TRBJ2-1	CASKFESSYNEQFF
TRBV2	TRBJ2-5	CASSGGLGRNEQYF
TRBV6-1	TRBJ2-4	CASLGNWNIQYF
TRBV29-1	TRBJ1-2	CSVETGYSNYGYTF
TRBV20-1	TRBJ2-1	CSARDRLAGLYNEQFF
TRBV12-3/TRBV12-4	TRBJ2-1	CASSFITGGYNEQFF
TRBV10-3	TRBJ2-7	CAISESGGAYYEQYF
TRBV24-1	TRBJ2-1	CATRGGDNEQFF